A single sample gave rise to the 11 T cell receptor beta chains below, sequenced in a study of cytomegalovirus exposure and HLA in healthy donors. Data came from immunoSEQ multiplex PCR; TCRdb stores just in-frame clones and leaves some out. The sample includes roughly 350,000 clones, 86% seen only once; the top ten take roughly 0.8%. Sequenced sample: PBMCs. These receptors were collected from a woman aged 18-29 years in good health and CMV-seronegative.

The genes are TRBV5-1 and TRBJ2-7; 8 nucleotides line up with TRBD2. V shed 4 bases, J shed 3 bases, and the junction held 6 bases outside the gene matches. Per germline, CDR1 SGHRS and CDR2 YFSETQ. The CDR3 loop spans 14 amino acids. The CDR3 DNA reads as TGCGCCAGCAGCCTTAGCGGGGTCTTCTACGAGCAGTACTTC. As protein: CASSLSGVFYEQYF. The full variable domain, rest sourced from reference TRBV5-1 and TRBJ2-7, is KAGVTQTPRYLIKTRGQQVTLSCSPISGHRSVSWYQQTPGQGLQFLFEYFSETQRNKGNFPGRFSGRQFSNSRSEMNVSTLELGDSALYLCASSLSGVFYEQYFGPGTRLTVT.

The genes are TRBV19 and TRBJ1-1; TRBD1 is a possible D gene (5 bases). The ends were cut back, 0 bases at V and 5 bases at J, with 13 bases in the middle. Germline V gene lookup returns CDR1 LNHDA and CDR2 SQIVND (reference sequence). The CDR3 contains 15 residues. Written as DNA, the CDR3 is TGTGCCAGTAGTATAGATCAACCAGGGCAAACTGAAGCTTTCTTT. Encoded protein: CASSIDQPGQTEAFF.

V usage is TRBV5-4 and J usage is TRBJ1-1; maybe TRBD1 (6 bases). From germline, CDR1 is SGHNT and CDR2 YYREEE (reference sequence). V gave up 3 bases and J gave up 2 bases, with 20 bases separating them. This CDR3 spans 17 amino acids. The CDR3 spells CASSSDSPGVFNTEAFF. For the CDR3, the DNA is TGTGCCAGCAGCTCGGACAGTCCAGGCGTATTTAACACTGAAGCTTTCTTT.

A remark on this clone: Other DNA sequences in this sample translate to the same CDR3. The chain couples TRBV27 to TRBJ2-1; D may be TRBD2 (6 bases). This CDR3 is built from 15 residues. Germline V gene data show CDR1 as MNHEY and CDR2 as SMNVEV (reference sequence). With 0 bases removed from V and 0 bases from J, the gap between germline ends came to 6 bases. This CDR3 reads CASSLSGSSYNEQFF. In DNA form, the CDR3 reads TGTGCCAGCAGTTTATCCGGGAGCTCCTACAATGAGCAGTTCTTC.

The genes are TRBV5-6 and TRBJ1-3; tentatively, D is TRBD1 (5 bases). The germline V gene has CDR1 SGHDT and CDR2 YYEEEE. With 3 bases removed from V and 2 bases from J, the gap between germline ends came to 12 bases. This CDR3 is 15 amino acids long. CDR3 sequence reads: CASSWEGEAGNTIYF. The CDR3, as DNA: TGTGCCAGCAGCTGGGAAGGGGAAGCTGGAAACACCATATATTTT.

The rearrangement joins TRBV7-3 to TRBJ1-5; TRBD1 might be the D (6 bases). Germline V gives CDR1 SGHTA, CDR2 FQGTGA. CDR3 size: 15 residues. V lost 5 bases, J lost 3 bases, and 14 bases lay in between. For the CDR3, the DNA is TGTGCCAGCAGCCTGGGGGCAGGGCCCAATCAGCCCCAGCATTTT. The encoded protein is CASSLGAGPNQPQHF. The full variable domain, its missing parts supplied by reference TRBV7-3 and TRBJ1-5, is GAGVSQTPSNKVTEKGKYVELRCDPISGHTALYWYRQSLGQGPEFLIYFQGTGAADDSGLPNDRFFAVRPEGSVSTLKIQRTERGDSAVYLCASSLGAGPNQPQHFGDGTRLSIL.

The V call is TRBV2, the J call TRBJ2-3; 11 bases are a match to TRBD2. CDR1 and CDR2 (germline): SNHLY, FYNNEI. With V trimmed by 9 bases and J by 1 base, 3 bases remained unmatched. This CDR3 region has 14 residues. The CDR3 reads CASQGLAGTDTQYF. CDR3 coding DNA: TGTGCCAGTCAGGGACTAGCGGGCACAGATACGCAGTATTTT.

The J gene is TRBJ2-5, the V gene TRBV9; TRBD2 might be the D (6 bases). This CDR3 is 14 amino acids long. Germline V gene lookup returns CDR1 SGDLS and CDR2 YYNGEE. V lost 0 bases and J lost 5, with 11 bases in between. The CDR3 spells CASSVAGVEETQYF. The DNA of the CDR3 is TGTGCCAGCAGCGTAGCGGGAGTCGAGGAGACCCAGTACTTC.

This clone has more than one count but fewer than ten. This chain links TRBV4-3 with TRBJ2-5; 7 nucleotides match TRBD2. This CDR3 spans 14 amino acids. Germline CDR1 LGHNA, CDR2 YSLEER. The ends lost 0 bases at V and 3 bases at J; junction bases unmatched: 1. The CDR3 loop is CASSQERGKETQYF. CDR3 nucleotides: TGCGCCAGCAGCCAAGAGCGGGGGAAAGAGACCCAGTACTTC.

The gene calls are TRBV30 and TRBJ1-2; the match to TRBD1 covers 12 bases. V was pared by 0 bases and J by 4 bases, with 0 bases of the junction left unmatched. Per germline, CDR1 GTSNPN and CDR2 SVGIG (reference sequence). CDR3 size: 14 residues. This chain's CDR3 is CAWSVGQGAYGYTF. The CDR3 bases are TGTGCCTGGAGTGTGGGACAGGGGGCCTATGGCTACACCTTC.

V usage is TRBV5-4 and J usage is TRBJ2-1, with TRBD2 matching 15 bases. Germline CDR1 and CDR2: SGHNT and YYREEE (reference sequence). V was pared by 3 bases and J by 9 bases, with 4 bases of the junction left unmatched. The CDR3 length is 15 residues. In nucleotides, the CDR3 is TGTGCCAGCAGCTCAGGGACTAGCGGGAGGCCTGAGCAGTTCTTC. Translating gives CASSSGTSGRPEQFF.